The 16 T cell receptor beta chains given below trace back to one sample, sequenced in a study of identical twins. TCRdb analysed the 5' RACE reads with MiXCR anew, one entry per CDR3 protein. The sample consists of hundreds of thousands of distinct CDR3 sequences, less than 25% of them appearing once. These same data were also listed under a study on T cells expressing NK-cell markers.

Sequenced: PBMCs. Every receptor here comes from a woman in her late teens or twenties in good health.

A few counts support this clonotype. The chain carries TRBV29-1 and TRBJ2-1; TRBD1 matches at 8 bases. This CDR3 is 10 amino acids long. CDR1 is SQVTM and CDR2 is ANQGSEA in the germline V gene. Germline trimming cut 5 bases from V and 15 bases from J; bases unmatched to any gene: 6. For the CDR3, the DNA is TGCAGCGTTAAGGACAGGGACAGGTTCTTC. Translating it yields CSVKDRDRFF.

The rearrangement uses TRBV15 and TRBJ2-7, with D perhaps TRBD2 (6 bases). Trimming shortened V by 4 bases and J by 0 bases, and 10 bases separated the two germline ends. The CDR3 is made up of 14 amino acids. The germline V gene encodes CDR1 LNHNV and CDR2 YYDKDF (reference sequence). CDR3 sequence: CATSIGGYSYEQYF. The CDR3 nucleotides are TGTGCCACCAGCATCGGGGGTTACTCCTACGAGCAGTACTTC.

V usage is TRBV5-6 and J usage is TRBJ2-7; D may correspond to TRBD1 or TRBD2 (5 bases each). The germline gives CDR1 SGHDT, CDR2 YYEEEE. The CDR3 covers 13 residues. Trimming removed 5 bases from V and 7 bases from J, with 16 bases in between. The CDR3 region has the DNA TGTGCCAGCAGTCGCCGGGACCAAGGGGAGCAGTACTTC. Translated, it gives CASSRRDQGEQYF.

This clonotype was seen repeatedly, ten times or more. The J gene is TRBJ2-4, the V gene TRBV5-1; D is possibly TRBD1 or TRBD2 (5 bases each). The germline V gene has CDR1 SGHRS and CDR2 YFSETQ. This CDR3 comprises 14 residues. The V gene lost 0 bases and the J gene lost 8 bases, with 12 bases spanning the gap. CDR3 amino acids: CASSLDGGHDIQYF. Here the CDR3 DNA reads TGCGCCAGCAGCTTGGATGGGGGTCACGACATTCAGTACTTC.

This clonotype was counted between two and nine times. The chain is built from TRBV9 and TRBJ2-3; D is ambiguous. CDR3 size: 15 residues. Between the trimmed V and J ends, which lost 0 bases and 1 base, there was a span of 9 bases. CDR1 and CDR2 from the germline V gene are SGDLS and YYNGEE. The DNA for the CDR3 is TGTGCCAGCAGCGTAGAACAGACGCGCACAGATACGCAGTATTTT. It specifies CASSVEQTRTDTQYF.

The chain is built from TRBV12-5 and TRBJ2-2; D is ambiguous. The germline gives CDR1 LGHNT, CDR2 FRNRAP. The CDR3 runs to 17 residues. The ends were cut back, 1 base at V and 0 bases at J, with 12 bases in the middle. Here the CDR3 DNA reads TGTGCTAGTGGTTTGGGACCCTCAGCCTCGAACACCGGGGAGCTGTTTTTT. This encodes CASGLGPSASNTGELFF.

Only a few counts were recorded for this clonotype. The chain carries TRBV20-1 and TRBJ1-1, with D possibly matching TRBD1 (5 bases). Germline CDR1 is DFQATT and CDR2 is SNEGSKA (reference sequence). The CDR3 loop spans 14 amino acids. Trimming left V 5 bases short and J 2 bases short, with 15 bases between. The CDR3: CSARSGGINTEAFF. The CDR3 DNA sequence: TGCAGTGCTCGTTCGGGGGGGATAAACACTGAAGCTTTCTTT.

The chain joins TRBV20-1 to TRBJ2-1, with a possible D match to TRBD1 (6 bases). Germline V gene sequence: CDR1 DFQATT, CDR2 SNEGSKA (reference sequence). The CDR3 covers 14 residues. V lost 6 bases to trimming and J lost 0 bases, with 12 bases between them. CDR3 nucleotides: TGCAGTGCCAGGGGCGGAAACTCCTACAATGAGCAGTTCTTC. It encodes CSARGGNSYNEQFF.

This clonotype was found many times. This sequence joins TRBV29-1 and TRBJ2-1; TRBD2 matches 11 bases. The CDR3 totals 13 residues. The germline gives CDR1 SQVTM, CDR2 ANQGSEA. V dropped 3 bases and J dropped 9; count of bases not matched to a gene: 4. CDR3 in amino acids: CSVELAGGSEQFF. As DNA, the CDR3 is TGCAGCGTTGAGCTAGCGGGAGGAAGTGAGCAGTTCTTC.

The V call is TRBV2, the J call TRBJ2-3, with D possibly called TRBD1 or TRBD2 (5 bases each). Germline CDR1 reads SNHLY; CDR2 reads FYNNEI. V dropped 5 bases and J dropped 7 bases, with 19 bases sitting between them. This CDR3 has 15 amino acids. The DNA for the CDR3 is TGTGCCAGCAGTACCGGGACCTCGGGTGTTTATACGCAGTATTTT. Amino acid sequence: CASSTGTSGVYTQYF.

This clonotype was detected many times. The V and J genes are TRBV9 and TRBJ2-1; 7 positions match TRBD2. This CDR3 contains 16 residues. V lost 0 bases, J lost 6 bases, and 9 bases stayed unmatched. Germline values: CDR1 SGDLS, CDR2 YYNGEE. CDR3 sequence reads: CASSVGLREYANEQFF. Written as DNA, the CDR3 is TGTGCCAGCAGCGTAGGTTTGCGGGAGTACGCCAATGAGCAGTTCTTC.

The chain combines TRBV12-3 or TRBV12-4 with TRBJ2-3; TRBD2 matches at 9 bases. After removal of 4 bases from V and 6 bases from J, the junction contained 14 bases not matched to a gene. This CDR3 is built from 17 residues. The CDR3 DNA sequence: TGTGCCAGCAGTTCCGGGGCCTCGCGGGGGGGTTTGGATACGCAGTATTTT. Residues: CASSSGASRGGLDTQYF.

V and J are TRBV20-1 and TRBJ2-3; the match to TRBD2 covers 9 bases. With 6 bases clipped from V and 6 bases from J, the junction kept 13 bases outside the gene matches. This CDR3 is 15 amino acids long. CDR1 is DFQATT and CDR2 is SNEGSKA in the germline V gene (reference sequence). CDR3 DNA: TGCAGTGCCCCTATCGTAGCGGGAGTGGGTGATACGCAGTATTTT. This encodes CSAPIVAGVGDTQYF.

The genes are TRBV27 and TRBJ2-1; tentatively, D is TRBD1 (6 bases). CDR1 and CDR2 (germline): MNHEY, SMNVEV (reference sequence). This CDR3 has 13 residues. With 8 bases removed from V and 6 bases from J, the gap between germline ends came to 14 bases. For the CDR3, the DNA is TGTGCCAGCGGTAGGGGGAACCTCAATGAGCAGTTCTTC. It encodes CASGRGNLNEQFF.

The chain carries TRBV10-3 and TRBJ2-1; D may correspond to TRBD1 or TRBD2 (5 bases each). Trimming pared 10 bases from V and 0 bases from J, leaving 10 bases between. The germline CDR1 and CDR2 sequences are ENHRY and SYGVKD. CDR3 length equals 13 residues. CDR3 in DNA: TGTGCCAGGGGGTCCCTCTCCTACAATGAGCAGTTCTTC. It specifies CARGSLSYNEQFF.

The genes are TRBV5-1 and TRBJ2-3; D is tentatively TRBD1 or TRBD2 (7 bases each). Germline CDR1 is SGHRS and CDR2 is YFSETQ. CDR3 length equals 15 residues. The V end was cut by 5 bases, the J end by 6 bases, with 19 bases between. CDR3 in amino acids: CASSGGDSPFDTQYF. Written as DNA, the CDR3 is TGCGCCAGCAGTGGGGGGGACAGTCCGTTCGATACGCAGTATTTT.